This TCR beta chain originates from a study of blood T cell repertoires in COVID-19. CDR1 and CDR2 (germline): SQVTM, ANQGSEA. With 6 bases clipped from V and 13 bases from J, the junction kept 5 bases outside the gene matches. This CDR3 comprises 10 residues. Recruited during active infection, patients (from Seattle) were subsequently followed longitudinally. In the study's own analysis: Cell counts per sample came from amplifying reference gene primers. Profiling relied on immunoSEQ multiplex PCR, and the TCRdb table lists in-frame clones only, not all of them. From that table come the V and J calls and clone size; the DNA was used to work out D and trimming. This sample has around 120,000 clones, with 90% found just once.

The TCR sequence derives from an older woman with COVID-19, enrolled during active disease. The sequencing sample was made of peripheral blood. V is TRBV29-1 and J is TRBJ2-1, with TRBD1 identical over 8 bases. CDR3 region: CSVLQGAQFF. DNA of the CDR3: TGCAGCGTGCTCCAGGGGGCCCAGTTCTTC.